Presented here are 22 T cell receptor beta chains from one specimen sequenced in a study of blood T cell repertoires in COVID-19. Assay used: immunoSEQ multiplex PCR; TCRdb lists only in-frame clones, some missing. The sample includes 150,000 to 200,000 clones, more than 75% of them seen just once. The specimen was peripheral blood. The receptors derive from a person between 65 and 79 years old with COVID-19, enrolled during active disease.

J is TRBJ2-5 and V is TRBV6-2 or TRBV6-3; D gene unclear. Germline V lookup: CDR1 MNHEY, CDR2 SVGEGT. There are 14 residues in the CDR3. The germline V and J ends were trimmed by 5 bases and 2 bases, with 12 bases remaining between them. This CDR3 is CASSMPRYQETQYF. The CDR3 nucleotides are TGTGCCAGCAGTATGCCCCGGTATCAAGAGACCCAGTACTTC.

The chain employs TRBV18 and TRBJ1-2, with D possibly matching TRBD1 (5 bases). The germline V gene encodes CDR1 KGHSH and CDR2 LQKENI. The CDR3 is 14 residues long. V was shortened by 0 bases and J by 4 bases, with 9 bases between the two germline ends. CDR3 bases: TGTGCCAGCTCACCACCGTCAGGGCCCTATGGCTACACCTTC. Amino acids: CASSPPSGPYGYTF.

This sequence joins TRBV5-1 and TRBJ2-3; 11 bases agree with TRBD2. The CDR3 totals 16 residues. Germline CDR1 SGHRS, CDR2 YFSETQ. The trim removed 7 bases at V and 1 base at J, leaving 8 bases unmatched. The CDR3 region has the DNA TGCGCCAGCTATCCCCTAGCGGGAGGTCGCACAGATACGCAGTATTTT. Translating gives CASYPLAGGRTDTQYF.

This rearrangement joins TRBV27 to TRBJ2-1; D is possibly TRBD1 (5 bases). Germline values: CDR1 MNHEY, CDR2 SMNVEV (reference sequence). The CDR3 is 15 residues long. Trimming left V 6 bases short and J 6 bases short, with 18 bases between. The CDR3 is CASRHQGSGSNEQFF. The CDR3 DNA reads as TGTGCCAGCAGACATCAGGGAAGTGGAAGCAATGAGCAGTTCTTC.

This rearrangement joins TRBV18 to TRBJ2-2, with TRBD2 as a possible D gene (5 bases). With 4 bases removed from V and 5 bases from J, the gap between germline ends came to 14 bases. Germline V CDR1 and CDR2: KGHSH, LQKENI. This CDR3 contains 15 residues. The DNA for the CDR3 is TGTGCCAGCTCACTCTCCGGAGGTCAAACCGGGGAGCTGTTTTTT. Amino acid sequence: CASSLSGGQTGELFF.

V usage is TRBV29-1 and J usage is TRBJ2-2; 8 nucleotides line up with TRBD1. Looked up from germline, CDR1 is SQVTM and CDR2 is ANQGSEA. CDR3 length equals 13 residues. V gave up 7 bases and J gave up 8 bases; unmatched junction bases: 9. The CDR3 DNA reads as TGCAGCGGTGGACAGGGACGGGCTGGGGAGCTGTTTTTT. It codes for CSGGQGRAGELFF.

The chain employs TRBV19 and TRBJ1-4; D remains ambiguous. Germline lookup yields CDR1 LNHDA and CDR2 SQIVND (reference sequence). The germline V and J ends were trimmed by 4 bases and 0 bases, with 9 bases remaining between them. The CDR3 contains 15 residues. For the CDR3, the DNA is TGTGCCAGTAGTACCTGGGCTACAACTAATGAAAAACTGTTTTTT. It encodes CASSTWATTNEKLFF.

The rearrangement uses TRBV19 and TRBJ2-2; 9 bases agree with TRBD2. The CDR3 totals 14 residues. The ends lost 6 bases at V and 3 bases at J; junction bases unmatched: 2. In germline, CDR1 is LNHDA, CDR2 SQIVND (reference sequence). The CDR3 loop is CASSTSGHTGELFF. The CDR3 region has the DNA TGTGCCAGTAGCACTAGCGGGCACACCGGGGAGCTGTTTTTT. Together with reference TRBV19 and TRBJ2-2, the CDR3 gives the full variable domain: DGGITQSPKYLFRKEGQNVTLSCEQNLNHDAMYWYRQDPGQGLRLIYYSQIVNDFQKGDIAEGYSVSREKKESFPLTVTSAQKNPTAFYLCASSTSGHTGELFFGEGSRLTVL.

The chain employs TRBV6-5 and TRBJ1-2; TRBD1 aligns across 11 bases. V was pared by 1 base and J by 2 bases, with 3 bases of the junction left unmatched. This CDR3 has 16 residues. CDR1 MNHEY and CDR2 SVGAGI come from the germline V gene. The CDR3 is CASSYYRTGGNYGYTF. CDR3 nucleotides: TGTGCCAGCAGTTACTACCGGACAGGGGGCAACTATGGCTACACCTTC.

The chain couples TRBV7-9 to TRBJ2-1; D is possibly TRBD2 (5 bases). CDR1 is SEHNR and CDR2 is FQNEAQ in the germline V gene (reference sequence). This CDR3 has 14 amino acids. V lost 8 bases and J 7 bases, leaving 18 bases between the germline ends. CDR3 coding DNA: TGTGCCAGCTCCCTGCCGGGATCGGGTAATGAGCAGTTCTTC. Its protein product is CASSLPGSGNEQFF.

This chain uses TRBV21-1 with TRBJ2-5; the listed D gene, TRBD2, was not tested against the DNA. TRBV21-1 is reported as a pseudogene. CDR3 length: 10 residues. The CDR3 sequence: CASRGEGQYF. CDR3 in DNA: TGTGCCAGCAGGGGAGAGGGCCAGTACTTC.

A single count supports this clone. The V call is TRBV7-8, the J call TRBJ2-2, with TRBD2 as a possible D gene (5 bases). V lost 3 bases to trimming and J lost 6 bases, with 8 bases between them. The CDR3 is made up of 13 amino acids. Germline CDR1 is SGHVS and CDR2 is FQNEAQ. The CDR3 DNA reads TGTGCCAGCAGCTTCGGGGTGTCCGGGGAGCTGTTTTTT. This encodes CASSFGVSGELFF.

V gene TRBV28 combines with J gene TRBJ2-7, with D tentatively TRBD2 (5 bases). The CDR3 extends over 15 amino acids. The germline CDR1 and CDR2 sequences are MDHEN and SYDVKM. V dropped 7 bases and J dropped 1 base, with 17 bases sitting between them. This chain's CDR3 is CASTPSGRFSYEQYF. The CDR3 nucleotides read TGTGCCAGCACCCCCAGCGGCCGGTTTTCCTACGAGCAGTACTTC.

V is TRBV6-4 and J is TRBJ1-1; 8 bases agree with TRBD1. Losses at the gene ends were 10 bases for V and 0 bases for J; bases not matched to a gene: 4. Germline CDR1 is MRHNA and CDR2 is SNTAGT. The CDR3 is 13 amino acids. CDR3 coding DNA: TGTGCCATGAAGGACAGGGTGAACACTGAAGCTTTCTTT. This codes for CAMKDRVNTEAFF.

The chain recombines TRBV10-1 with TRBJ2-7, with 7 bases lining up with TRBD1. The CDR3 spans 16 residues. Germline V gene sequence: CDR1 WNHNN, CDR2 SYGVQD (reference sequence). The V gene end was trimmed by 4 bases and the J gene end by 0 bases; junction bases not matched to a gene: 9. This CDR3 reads CASSVIRQGPSYEQYF. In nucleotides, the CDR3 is TGCGCCAGCAGTGTTATCCGACAGGGTCCCTCCTACGAGCAGTACTTC.

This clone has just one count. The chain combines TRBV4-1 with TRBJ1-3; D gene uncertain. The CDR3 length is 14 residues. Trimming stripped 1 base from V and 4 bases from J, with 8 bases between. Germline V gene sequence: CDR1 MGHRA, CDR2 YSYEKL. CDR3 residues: CASSQGEDGNTIYF. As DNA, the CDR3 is TGCGCCAGCAGCCAAGGGGAGGACGGAAACACCATATATTTT.

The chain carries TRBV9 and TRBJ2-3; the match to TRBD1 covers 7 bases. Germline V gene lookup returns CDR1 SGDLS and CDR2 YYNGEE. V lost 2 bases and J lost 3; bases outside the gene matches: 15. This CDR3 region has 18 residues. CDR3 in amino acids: CASSVPSLPGTETDTQYF. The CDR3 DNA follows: TGTGCCAGCAGCGTCCCCTCCCTACCGGGGACAGAAACAGATACGCAGTATTTT.

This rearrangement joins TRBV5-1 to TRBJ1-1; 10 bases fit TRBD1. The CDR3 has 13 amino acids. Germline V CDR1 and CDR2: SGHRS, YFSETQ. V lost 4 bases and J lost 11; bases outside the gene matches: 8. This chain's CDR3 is CASSPDRGLWAFF. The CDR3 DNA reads TGCGCCAGCAGCCCCGACAGGGGGCTGTGGGCTTTCTTT.

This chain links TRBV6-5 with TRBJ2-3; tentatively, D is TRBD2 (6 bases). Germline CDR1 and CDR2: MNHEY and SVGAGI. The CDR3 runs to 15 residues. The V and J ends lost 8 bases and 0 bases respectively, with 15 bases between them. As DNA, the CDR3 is TGTGCCAGCGGACGTAGCGGAGCTAGCACAGATACGCAGTATTTT. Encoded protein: CASGRSGASTDTQYF.

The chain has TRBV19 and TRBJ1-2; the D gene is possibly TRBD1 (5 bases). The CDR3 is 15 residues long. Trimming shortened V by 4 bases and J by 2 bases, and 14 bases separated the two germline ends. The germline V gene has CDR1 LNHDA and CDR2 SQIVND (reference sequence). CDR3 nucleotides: TGTGCCAGTAGTAGTTTCGGACAAGCAAACTATGGCTACACCTTC. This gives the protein CASSSFGQANYGYTF. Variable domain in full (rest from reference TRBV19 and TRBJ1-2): DGGITQSPKYLFRKEGQNVTLSCEQNLNHDAMYWYRQDPGQGLRLIYYSQIVNDFQKGDIAEGYSVSREKKESFPLTVTSAQKNPTAFYLCASSSFGQANYGYTFGSGTRLTVV.

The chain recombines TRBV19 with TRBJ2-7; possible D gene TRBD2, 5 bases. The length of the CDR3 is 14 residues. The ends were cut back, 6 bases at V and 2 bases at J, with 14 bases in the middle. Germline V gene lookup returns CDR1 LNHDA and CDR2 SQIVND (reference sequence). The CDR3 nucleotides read TGTGCCAGTAGCCGACGGCCCGGGACCTACGAGCAGTACTTC. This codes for CASSRRPGTYEQYF.

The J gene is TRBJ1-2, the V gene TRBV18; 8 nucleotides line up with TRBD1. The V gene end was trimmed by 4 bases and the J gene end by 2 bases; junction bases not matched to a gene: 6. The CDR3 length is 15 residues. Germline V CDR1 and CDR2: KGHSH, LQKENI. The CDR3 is CASSLGQGVNYGYTF. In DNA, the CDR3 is TGTGCCAGCTCACTTGGACAGGGAGTAAACTATGGCTACACCTTC.